The rows below give T cell receptor beta chains drawn from one sample of a study of T cells in Graves' hyperthyroidism and ophthalmopathy. Using its own MiXCR run on the multiplex PCR reads, TCRdb lists one record per CDR3 protein. The sample lists a few hundred thousand distinct CDR3 sequences, 15% to 20% occurring once. The sample comprised blood. Receptors originate from a young woman with Graves' ophthalmopathy. CDR3s include the opening cysteine and the closing phenylalanine or tryptophan. A D gene is named only where the DNA matches it firmly. Some rows mark clone size as missing; the rest say once, few, many or name a class of expanded clone.

D gene,V gene,clone size,J gene,CDR3 DNA,CDR3 protein
TRBD2,TRBV6-2/TRBV6-3,many,TRBJ2-1,TGTGCCAGCAGTTATGGCGGGAGGGGCAATGAGCAGTTCTTC,CASSYGGRGNEQFF
NA,TRBV20-1,many,TRBJ1-1,TGCAGTGCTAGTTCCTCCGGCAGTATGAACACTGAAGCTTTCTTT,CSASSSGSMNTEAFF
TRBD1,TRBV3-1,many,TRBJ2-7,TGTGCCAGCAGCCAAAGACAGGGGGTTGCCTACGAGCAGTACTTC,CASSQRQGVAYEQYF
TRBD1,TRBV19,NA,TRBJ2-5,TGTGCCAGTAGTATACGGGACAGGATACAAGAGACCCAGTACTTC,CASSIRDRIQETQYF
NA,TRBV4-2,many,TRBJ1-2,TGTGCCAGCAGCCAAGATAAAGGCGCAGGGTCTGGCTACACCTTC,CASSQDKGAGSGYTF
TRBD1,TRBV5-1,few,TRBJ2-7,TGCGCCAGCAGCTTCGGGACAGGGATGTCCTACGAGCAGTACTTC,CASSFGTGMSYEQYF
TRBD1,TRBV20-1,NA,TRBJ1-6,TGCAGTGCTAGGACAGGGTGGATGAGCTCCTATAATTCACCCCTCCACTTT,CSARTGWMSSYNSPLHF
TRBD1,TRBV28,many,TRBJ2-7,TGTGCCAGCAGTTCCTCCGAACAGGGGTTTTCCTACGAGCAGTACTTC,CASSSSEQGFSYEQYF
TRBD2,TRBV4-1,NA,TRBJ2-1,TGCGCCAGCAGCCAAGGGTCTAGCGGGAGGGGTAATGAGCAGTTCTTC,CASSQGSSGRGNEQFF
NA,TRBV7-9,NA,TRBJ2-7,TGTGCCAGCAGCCAGGACAGTATTACCTACGAGCAGTACTTC,CASSQDSITYEQYF
TRBD2,TRBV6-1,few,TRBJ2-7,TGTGCCAGCACCTCCGGACTAGCTCACGAGCAGTACTTC,CASTSGLAHEQYF
NA,TRBV28,many,TRBJ2-2,TGCGCTGTTGGGCAGACATACACCGGGGAGCTGTTTTTT,CAVGQTYTGELFF
NA,TRBV20-1,few,TRBJ2-7,TGCAGTGCTAGAGAGGTCCTCCTAGGCTACGAGCAGTACTTC,CSAREVLLGYEQYF